These 30 T cell receptor beta chains came from one sample sequenced in a study of blood T cell repertoires in COVID-19. The data were produced by immunoSEQ multiplex PCR, yet TCRdb's version contains in-frame clones alone and is incomplete. The sample records about 190,000 clones, 89% being singletons. Sequencing used peripheral blood. The receptors shown here come from a man aged 40-55 years with acute or convalescent COVID-19.

CDR3: CASGGDRGAPEQFF. The CDR3 DNA is TGTGCCAGCGGGGGGGACAGGGGTGCGCCTGAGCAGTTCTTC. The chain combines TRBV2 with TRBJ2-1; TRBD1 agrees at 10 bases. CDR1 and CDR2 from the germline V gene are SNHLY and FYNNEI. After removal of 8 bases from V and 9 bases from J, the junction contained 10 bases not matched to a gene. CDR3 length: 14 residues.

The chain combines TRBV7-6 with TRBJ2-5, with 9 bases identical to TRBD2. Germline V gives CDR1 SGHVS, CDR2 FNYEAQ. V gave up 5 bases and J gave up 5 bases; unmatched junction bases: 9. CDR3 size: 15 residues. CDR3 sequence reads: CASSVRGGARETQYF. CDR3 nucleotide sequence: TGTGCCAGCAGCGTCCGCGGGGGGGCCAGGGAGACCCAGTACTTC. Variable domain in full (rest from reference TRBV7-6 and TRBJ2-5): GAGVSQSPRYKVTKRGQDVALRCDPISGHVSLYWYRQALGQGPEFLTYFNYEAQQDKSGLPNDRFSAERPEGSISTLTIQRTEQRDSAMYRCASSVRGGARETQYFGPGTRLLVL.

The V gene is TRBV20-1, the J gene TRBJ2-3; D is ambiguous. The length of the CDR3 is 11 residues. V was clipped by 2 bases and J by 6 bases, with 6 bases between them. Per germline, CDR1 DFQATT and CDR2 SNEGSKA (reference sequence). The CDR3 reads CSARYPDTQYF. The CDR3 DNA follows: TGCAGTGCTAGATATCCGGATACGCAGTATTTT.

V is TRBV5-6 and J is TRBJ1-2; 7 bases match TRBD1. Trimming cost V 1 base and J 3 bases; bases outside gene matches: 6. Germline values: CDR1 SGHDT, CDR2 YYEEEE. The CDR3 spans 15 residues. CDR3 sequence: CASSLRGPGHYGYTF. For the CDR3, the DNA is TGTGCCAGCAGCTTGAGGGGGCCAGGGCACTATGGCTACACCTTC.

The chain employs TRBV3-1 (or the pseudogene TRBV3-2) and TRBJ2-3; TRBD2 matches 8 bases. The junction had 3 bases not matched to a gene; V was cut back by 3 bases and J by 4 bases. This CDR3 contains 14 residues. CDR1 and CDR2 from the germline V gene are LGHDT and YNNKEL (reference sequence). CDR3 region: CASSHTSGADTQYF. CDR3 bases: TGTGCCAGCAGCCATACTAGCGGAGCAGATACGCAGTATTTT.

The chain is built from TRBV18 and TRBJ1-4, with D perhaps matching TRBD1 (6 bases). Germline V gives CDR1 KGHSH, CDR2 LQKENI. This CDR3 has 16 residues. The V and J ends lost 2 bases and 7 bases respectively, with 17 bases between them. CDR3 loop: CASSPAFGTLGEKLFF. The CDR3 DNA follows: TGTGCCAGCTCACCAGCTTTTGGGACATTGGGTGAAAAACTGTTTTTT.

This chain joins TRBV29-1 and TRBJ1-2; maybe TRBD1 (5 bases). The CDR3 has 13 amino acids. The V gene lost 5 bases and the J gene lost 4 bases, with 14 bases spanning the gap. CDR1 is SQVTM, CDR2 ANQGSEA, per germline. The CDR3 region is CSVFGGTLYGYTF. The CDR3 DNA reads TGCAGCGTTTTTGGGGGGACCCTCTATGGCTACACCTTC.

The chain recombines TRBV4-2 with TRBJ1-5; 7 nucleotides align to TRBD1. CDR3 size: 16 residues. The germline V gene encodes CDR1 LGHNA and CDR2 YNFKEQ. J was trimmed by 5 bases and V by 2 bases; bases with no gene match: 9. The CDR3 nucleotides read TGTGCCAGCAGCCAACTCGTACAGGGGCCCGATCAGCCCCAGCATTTT. Translating gives CASSQLVQGPDQPQHF.

The J gene is TRBJ2-2, the V gene TRBV5-4, with 10 bases aligning to TRBD1. The J segment lost 4 bases and the V segment lost 1 base, leaving 7 bases of the junction unmatched. The germline CDR1 and CDR2 sequences are SGHNT and YYREEE (reference sequence). The CDR3 extends over 17 amino acids. DNA for the CDR3: TGTGCCAGCAGCTTGAAGGGGACAGGGGTTATCACCGGGGAGCTGTTTTTT. Encoded protein: CASSLKGTGVITGELFF.

The chain carries TRBV3-1 (or the pseudogene TRBV3-2) and TRBJ2-7; D unclear. The length of the CDR3 is 13 residues. Germline CDR1 reads LGHDT; CDR2 reads YNNKEL (reference sequence). V lost 4 bases and J 3 bases, leaving 10 bases between the germline ends. CDR3 residues: CASSRALGYEQYF. CDR3 in DNA: TGTGCCAGCAGCCGGGCACTGGGCTACGAGCAGTACTTC.

The chain recombines TRBV11-3 with TRBJ2-5, with D possibly TRBD2 on 6 matching bases. V was pared by 1 base and J by 3 bases, with 9 bases between. The germline gives CDR1 SGHNT, CDR2 YENEEA. There are 14 residues in the CDR3. Here the CDR3 DNA reads TGTGCCAGCAGCTTAGGGACTAATAAAGAGACCCAGTACTTC. Its translation: CASSLGTNKETQYF. The whole variable domain, remainder taken from reference TRBV11-3 and TRBJ2-5, is EAGVVQSPRYKIIEKKQPVAFWCNPISGHNTLYWYLQNLGQGPELLIRYENEEAVDDSQLPKDRFSAERLKGVDSTLKIQPAELGDSAVYLCASSLGTNKETQYFGPGTRLLVL.

This chain connects TRBV7-9 to TRBJ1-1, with a tentative D call TRBD1 (5 bases). The germline V gene encodes CDR1 SEHNR and CDR2 FQNEAQ (reference sequence). V was shortened by 0 bases and J by 9 bases, with 17 bases between the two germline ends. This CDR3 spans 15 amino acids. CDR3 coding DNA: TGTGCCAGCAGCTTAGCGGGGGACTCCCCGAGACAAGCTTTCTTT. As protein: CASSLAGDSPRQAFF.

This chain links TRBV23-1 with TRBJ2-7; D gene uncertain. TRBV23-1 has ORF status, its function being uncertain. The CDR3 is made up of 14 amino acids. V lost 0 bases and J lost 1, with 7 bases in between. CDR3 in DNA: TGCGCCAGCAGTCAATCCCCCGGTTCCTACGAGCAGTACTTC. Translating it yields CASSQSPGSYEQYF.

The chain is built from TRBV6-4 and TRBJ1-6, with 7 nucleotides matching TRBD1. Germline loops: CDR1 MRHNA, CDR2 SNTAGT. This CDR3 contains 15 residues. V lost 5 bases and J lost 3; bases outside the gene matches: 4. CDR3 bases: TGTGCCAGCAGTAAAACAGGGGACTATAATTCACCCCTCCACTTT. Its translation is CASSKTGDYNSPLHF.

The rearrangement joins TRBV6-6 to TRBJ1-1, with 7 bases fitting TRBD1. CDR1 is MNHNY, CDR2 SVGAGI, per germline (reference sequence). J was trimmed by 2 bases and V by 5 bases; bases with no gene match: 20. The CDR3 covers 19 residues. This CDR3 is CASSPPMTGTEARNTEAFF. In DNA, the CDR3 is TGTGCCAGCAGTCCCCCCATGACAGGGACCGAAGCCCGAAACACTGAAGCTTTCTTT.

The V and J genes are TRBV9 and TRBJ2-2; TRBD1 matches 7 bases. The CDR3 has 15 residues. CDR1 is SGDLS and CDR2 is YYNGEE in the germline V gene. V was pared by 0 bases and J by 7 bases, with 6 bases of the junction left unmatched. The CDR3 DNA sequence: TGTGCCAGCAGCGTAGGGCAGGGGGATGTCGGGGAGCTGTTTTTT. Amino acids: CASSVGQGDVGELFF.

In this sample, this clone turned up a few times. V and J are TRBV5-4 and TRBJ1-1, with 9 positions matching TRBD1. The CDR3 is made up of 17 amino acids. Unmatched junction bases numbered 10, after V lost 4 bases and J lost 0 bases. Germline lookup yields CDR1 SGHNT and CDR2 YYREEE (reference sequence). This chain's CDR3 is CASSPGQGHTLNTEAFF. For the CDR3, the DNA is TGTGCCAGCAGCCCGGGACAGGGTCATACTTTGAACACTGAAGCTTTCTTT.

This chain connects TRBV4-2 to TRBJ1-6; D unclear. Germline V lookup: CDR1 LGHNA, CDR2 YNFKEQ. V gave up 1 base and J gave up 7 bases, with 20 bases separating them. This CDR3 has 18 amino acids. The CDR3 DNA is TGTGCCAGCAGCCAAGGCCGGGAGGGTCCCTCTTTGAATTCACCCCTCCACTTT. It is translated as CASSQGREGPSLNSPLHF.

The V call is TRBV4-1, the J call TRBJ1-1, with D possibly being TRBD1 (5 bases). The germline gives CDR1 MGHRA, CDR2 YSYEKL. V was shortened by 2 bases and J by 1 base, with 20 bases between the two germline ends. The CDR3 loop spans 18 amino acids. CDR3 sequence reads: CASSQNGGEGKTNTEAFF. The CDR3 DNA reads TGCGCCAGCAGCCAAAACGGCGGGGAGGGGAAAACGAACACTGAAGCTTTCTTT.

The chain is built from TRBV5-1 and TRBJ2-6; D call uncertain. In germline, CDR1 is SGHRS, CDR2 YFSETQ. The CDR3 consists of 16 residues. With 0 bases removed from V and 0 bases from J, the gap between germline ends came to 7 bases. Here the CDR3 DNA reads TGCGCCAGCAGCTTGGCTTCCAGCTCTGGGGCCAACGTCCTGACTTTC. Residues: CASSLASSSGANVLTF.

This chain connects TRBV7-9 to TRBJ1-1; D is undetermined. V gave up 1 base and J gave up 4 bases, with 16 bases separating them. CDR1 and CDR2 from the germline V gene are SEHNR and FQNEAQ (reference sequence). The CDR3 is made up of 16 amino acids. In nucleotides, the CDR3 is TGTGCCAGCAGCTTAGGGGCAACAGACCGGATCACTGAAGCTTTCTTT. As protein: CASSLGATDRITEAFF.

With regard to this clone: A junction boundary mismatches the germline segment, possibly from a read error. The CDR3 protein is CASSFSDRADGYTF. The DNA for the CDR3 is TGTGCCAGCAGCTTTTCGGACAGAGCGGATGGGTACACCTTC. V and J are TRBV11-2 and TRBJ1-2, with D maybe TRBD1 (6 bases). The CDR3 is made up of 14 amino acids. CDR1 and CDR2 from the germline V gene are SGHAT and FQNNGV.

The V call is TRBV6-5, the J call TRBJ1-4; 10 nucleotides line up with TRBD1. The junction had 6 bases not matched to a gene; V was cut back by 7 bases and J by 7 bases. The CDR3 spans 14 residues. CDR1 and CDR2 (germline): MNHEY, SVGAGI. CDR3 sequence reads: CASKDRGPGEKLFF. The CDR3 DNA reads TGTGCCAGCAAAGACAGGGGGCCGGGTGAAAAACTGTTTTTT.

J is TRBJ2-7 and V is TRBV4-2; 11 bases are a match to TRBD2. The CDR3 runs to 16 residues. CDR1 and CDR2 from the germline V gene are LGHNA and YNFKEQ. V was pared by 1 base and J by 6 bases, with 8 bases of the junction left unmatched. CDR3 in DNA: TGTGCCAGCAGCCAAGCGGGGCTAGCGGGGGGAGGCGAGCAGTACTTC. It is translated as CASSQAGLAGGGEQYF.

This chain connects TRBV27 to TRBJ2-2; TRBD1 might be the D (5 bases). This CDR3 contains 15 residues. CDR1 and CDR2 from the germline V gene are MNHEY and SMNVEV (reference sequence). V was pared by 2 bases and J by 3 bases, with 10 bases between. DNA for the CDR3: TGTGCCAGCAGTTTACTACAGGCCTACACCGGGGAGCTGTTTTTT. Protein product: CASSLLQAYTGELFF.

J is TRBJ2-1 and V is TRBV5-1; a weak D match, TRBD2 (5 bases). V lost 0 bases to trimming and J lost 7 bases, with 14 bases between them. Germline values: CDR1 SGHRS, CDR2 YFSETQ. The CDR3 contains 15 residues. The CDR3 coding sequence is TGCGCCAGCAGCTTGGCGACACCATCGGGGAATGAGCAGTTCTTC. Protein: CASSLATPSGNEQFF.

This clone was found once. The J gene is TRBJ1-1, the V gene TRBV7-2; 9 positions agree with TRBD1. V lost 5 bases to trimming and J lost 5 bases; unmatched junction nucleotides: 6. The CDR3 sequence is 14 residues long. CDR1 SGHTA and CDR2 FQGNSA come from the germline V gene. CDR3 DNA: TGTGCCAGCAGCCCAGACAGGGGGAGGACTGAAGCTTTCTTT. Amino acids: CASSPDRGRTEAFF.

The chain carries TRBV4-2 and TRBJ2-1, with 11 bases that match TRBD2. V dropped 0 bases and J dropped 6; count of bases not matched to a gene: 10. CDR1 is LGHNA and CDR2 is YNFKEQ in the germline V gene. The CDR3 is 18 residues long. As DNA, the CDR3 is TGTGCCAGCAGCCAAGAGATGCTAGCGGGGGGTCGAGGCAATGAGCAGTTCTTC. Amino acid sequence: CASSQEMLAGGRGNEQFF.

This clone was counted a single time. The V call is TRBV6-5, the J call TRBJ2-2; a weak D match, TRBD1 (6 bases). In germline, CDR1 is MNHEY, CDR2 SVGAGI. The V gene lost 6 bases and the J gene lost 6 bases, with 11 bases spanning the gap. The CDR3 has 13 amino acids. The CDR3 DNA reads as TGTGCCAGCAGGCTAACAGGGTCCGGGGAGCTGTTTTTT. Amino acid sequence: CASRLTGSGELFF.

The J gene is TRBJ2-7, the V gene TRBV29-1; maybe TRBD1 (5 bases). Trimming shortened V by 2 bases and J by 2 bases, and 10 bases separated the two germline ends. Germline V gene sequence: CDR1 SQVTM, CDR2 ANQGSEA. CDR3 length: 13 amino acids. The CDR3 spells CSVERGLPYEQYF. The CDR3 DNA reads as TGCAGCGTTGAAAGGGGCCTCCCCTACGAGCAGTACTTC.